The present T cell receptor (beta chain) was sequenced within a study of T cell repertoires in cytomegalovirus infection. Germline-derived CDR1 and CDR2 are DFQATT and SNEGSKA (reference sequence). V was trimmed by 3 bases and J by 5 bases, leaving 10 bases between them. The CDR3 runs 13 residues. TCRdb ran MiXCR on the reads and lists one entry per CDR3 protein. The sample contains around 260,000 distinct CDR3 sequences, 25% of which appear only once. Source material: PBMCs. The TCR sequence derives from a human donor in good health (CMV status not recorded). Some clones in this sample may be carry-over from other donors' samples. The chain uses TRBV20-1 and TRBJ1-4; unclear D gene. The CDR3 sequence: CSARDGINEKLFF. The CDR3, as DNA: TGCAGTGCTAGGGACGGAATAAATGAAAAACTGTTTTTT.